This passage covers 27 T cell receptor beta chains from one sample sequenced in a study of CD8+ T cells in alopecia areata (dated by TCRdb to between 2018 and 2020). Per the publication, the time point label means: baseline before oral tofacitinib. Library generation was performed with the immunoSEQ multiplex PCR assay. For TCR sequencing, RNA was extracted from every sample and reverse transcribed into cDNA to serve as template. TCRdb retrieved this table from immuneACCESS and kept in-frame rearrangements only. Not all clones are present; in checked studies, unresolved V genes account for under half, and no reason is known for the remainder. The sample yields 110,000 to 150,000 clones; about 60% were counted once. The top ten clonotypes cover 5% to 7% of the sample. The sample here was CD4+ T cells sorted from blood, taken at week 0. Every receptor here comes from a human donor with alopecia areata.

This clone was detected a few times. J is TRBJ2-1 and V is TRBV4-1; 12 positions match TRBD2. The germline V gene encodes CDR1 MGHRA and CDR2 YSYEKL. The CDR3 runs to 17 residues. V lost 3 bases to trimming and J lost 10 bases; unmatched junction nucleotides: 13. The CDR3 region has the DNA TGCGCCAGCAGCCACCCGGCTAGCGGGGGGGCTATTCGGGAGCAGTTCTTC. Protein product: CASSHPASGGAIREQFF.

This clone has just a few counts. The V gene is TRBV7-2, the J gene TRBJ1-5; possible D gene TRBD1, 5 bases. The CDR3 contains 13 residues. With 1 base removed from V and 7 bases from J, the gap between germline ends came to 8 bases. Germline-derived CDR1 and CDR2 are SGHTA and FQGNSA. CDR3 DNA: TGTGCCAGCAGCTTAGGCAGGGTACAGCCCCAGCATTTT. Translating gives CASSLGRVQPQHF.

This clone was recorded a few times. J is TRBJ1-2 and V is TRBV30, with D possibly being TRBD1 (6 bases). The CDR3 consists of 13 residues. Germline V gene lookup returns CDR1 GTSNPN and CDR2 SVGIG (reference sequence). The CDR3 sequence is CGVGGVEGYGYTF. DNA of the CDR3: TGTGGAGTAGGGGGTGTAGAAGGCTATGGCTACACCTTC.

This clone has a handful of counts. The chain links TRBV30 to TRBJ2-3; D is uncertain. Germline loops: CDR1 GTSNPN, CDR2 SVGIG (reference sequence). V shed 0 bases and J shed 6 bases, with 13 bases lying between them. The length of the CDR3 is 14 residues. DNA for the CDR3: TGTGCCTGGAGTGTACTATCCGCATGGGATACGCAGTATTTT. Encoded protein: CAWSVLSAWDTQYF.

The rearrangement uses TRBV25-1 and TRBJ2-2; D may be TRBD1 (5 bases). The CDR3 extends over 14 amino acids. Trimming pared 5 bases from V and 2 bases from J, leaving 9 bases between. The germline gives CDR1 MGHDK, CDR2 SYGVNS. In nucleotides, the CDR3 is TGTGCCAGCAGTAGGGGCAGCAACACCGGGGAGCTGTTTTTT. Its translation is CASSRGSNTGELFF.

The V gene is TRBV5-6, the J gene TRBJ1-2, with a possible D match to TRBD1 (6 bases). V gave up 4 bases and J gave up 8 bases, with 15 bases separating them. Germline V lookup: CDR1 SGHDT, CDR2 YYEEEE. The CDR3 contains 13 residues. DNA of the CDR3: TGTGCCAGCAGCCCAATCGGGGGCCGAGGCTACACCTTC. Its translation is CASSPIGGRGYTF.

This chain uses TRBV7-9 with TRBJ2-5; D call uncertain. The CDR3 runs 13 residues. CDR1 is SEHNR, CDR2 FQNEAQ, per germline (reference sequence). With 1 base removed from V and 7 bases from J, the gap between germline ends came to 10 bases. The CDR3 DNA is TGTGCCAGCAGCTTAGGGCCCTCGGGGACCCAGTACTTC. This translates into CASSLGPSGTQYF.

The rearrangement uses TRBV7-2 and TRBJ2-7; D is undetermined. From germline, CDR1 is SGHTA and CDR2 FQGNSA. This CDR3 spans 12 amino acids. V shed 6 bases and J shed 6 bases, with 12 bases lying between them. Here the CDR3 reads CASSLNIVEQYF. DNA of the CDR3: TGTGCCAGCAGTCTAAACATCGTCGAGCAGTACTTC.

This clone was observed once. The rearrangement joins TRBV7-9 to TRBJ1-1; D is perhaps TRBD1 (5 bases). The germline V gene has CDR1 SEHNR and CDR2 FQNEAQ (reference sequence). CDR3 size: 14 residues. The germline V and J ends were trimmed by 3 bases and 0 bases, with 8 bases remaining between them. The CDR3 sequence is CASSLQGVNTEAFF. CDR3 coding DNA: TGTGCCAGCAGCTTGCAGGGTGTGAACACTGAAGCTTTCTTT.

In its sample, this clone was seen once. The chain joins TRBV29-1 to TRBJ2-3; D may be TRBD1 (5 bases). This CDR3 has 13 amino acids. Germline V gene sequence: CDR1 SQVTM, CDR2 ANQGSEA. V was shortened by 4 bases and J by 6 bases, with 14 bases between the two germline ends. The CDR3 protein is CSVVGARSDTQYF. CDR3 bases: TGCAGCGTTGTAGGGGCGAGGTCGGATACGCAGTATTTT.

CDR3 sequence reads: CSADISGYTF. CDR3 DNA: TGCAGCGCTGACATATCTGGCTACACCTTC. This chain joins TRBV29-1 and TRBJ1-2, with D unresolved. V lost 7 bases and J lost 7, with 10 bases in between. The CDR3 loop spans 10 amino acids. Per the germline V gene, CDR1 is SQVTM and CDR2 is ANQGSEA.

This clone was counted between two and nine times. CDR3: CASSVAGQGFNEQFF. The CDR3 nucleotides are TGTGCCAGCAGCGTGGCAGGACAGGGGTTCAATGAGCAGTTCTTC. The chain combines TRBV9 with TRBJ2-1, with TRBD1 matching over 9 bases. Losses at the gene ends were 2 bases for V and 6 bases for J; bases not matched to a gene: 6. CDR3 size: 15 residues. Germline V gene sequence: CDR1 SGDLS, CDR2 YYNGEE.

The gene calls are TRBV7-2 and TRBJ1-1; no firm D call. V lost 3 bases and J 4 bases, leaving 9 bases between the germline ends. The CDR3 length is 13 residues. Germline V CDR1 and CDR2: SGHTA, FQGNSA. As DNA, the CDR3 is TGTGCCAGCAGCTTTGGATTTTTCACTGAAGCTTTCTTT. It translates to CASSFGFFTEAFF.

The chain employs TRBV29-1 and TRBJ2-5; TRBD1 matches at 7 bases. Trimming at V came to 7 bases and at J to 2 bases, leaving 4 bases not matched to a gene. Germline CDR1 and CDR2: SQVTM and ANQGSEA. The CDR3 has 12 residues. This CDR3 reads CSGGQAQETQYF. DNA of the CDR3: TGCAGCGGAGGACAGGCGCAAGAGACCCAGTACTTC.

The chain employs TRBV14 and TRBJ1-1, with D unclear. Germline V gene sequence: CDR1 SGHDN, CDR2 FVKESK. Trimming pared 3 bases from V and 1 base from J, leaving 6 bases between. This CDR3 spans 13 amino acids. CDR3: CASSQAPNTEAFF. Written as DNA, the CDR3 is TGTGCCAGCAGCCAGGCGCCGAACACTGAAGCTTTCTTT. The full variable domain, completed using reference TRBV14 and TRBJ1-1, is EAGVTQFPSHSVIEKGQTVTLRCDPISGHDNLYWYRRVMGKEIKFLLHFVKESKQDESGMPNNRFLAERTGGTYSTLKVQPAELEDSGVYFCASSQAPNTEAFFGQGTRLTVV.

The chain has TRBV13 and TRBJ1-4, with a tentative D call TRBD1 (5 bases). Germline CDR1 PRHDT, CDR2 FYEKMQ (reference sequence). The CDR3 totals 18 residues. V lost 5 bases to trimming and J lost 0 bases, with 19 bases between them. CDR3 residues: CASSPGGTDLATNEKLFF. CDR3 DNA: TGTGCCAGCAGCCCCGGGGGGACGGACCTCGCAACTAATGAAAAACTGTTTTTT.

The chain links TRBV18 to TRBJ2-3, with D unclear. Germline CDR1 reads KGHSH; CDR2 reads LQKENI. Trimming stripped 3 bases from V and 2 bases from J, with 3 bases between. This CDR3 comprises 12 residues. CDR3 sequence: CASSPYTDTQYF. The DNA for the CDR3 is TGTGCCAGCTCACCGTACACAGATACGCAGTATTTT.

This sequence joins TRBV5-1 and TRBJ2-2; D is unresolved. Trimming stripped 0 bases from V and 2 bases from J, with 5 bases between. The CDR3 consists of 14 residues. The germline V gene has CDR1 SGHRS and CDR2 YFSETQ. The CDR3: CASSLGGNTGELFF. In DNA form, the CDR3 reads TGCGCCAGCAGCTTGGGAGGAAACACCGGGGAGCTGTTTTTT. The full variable domain, completed using reference TRBV5-1 and TRBJ2-2, is KAGVTQTPRYLIKTRGQQVTLSCSPISGHRSVSWYQQTPGQGLQFLFEYFSETQRNKGNFPGRFSGRQFSNSRSEMNVSTLELGDSALYLCASSLGGNTGELFFGEGSRLTVL.

This chain links TRBV10-3 with TRBJ2-1; TRBD1 matches at 8 bases. The CDR3 is made up of 14 amino acids. The ends lost 2 bases at V and 7 bases at J; junction bases unmatched: 4. The germline V gene has CDR1 ENHRY and CDR2 SYGVKD. The DNA of the CDR3 is TGTGCCATCAGTGAGGGACAGGGAGTAAATGAGCAGTTCTTC. As protein: CAISEGQGVNEQFF.

The rearrangement links TRBV6-5 to TRBJ1-5, with D unclear. CDR3 length: 12 amino acids. V dropped 5 bases and J dropped 7 bases, with 9 bases sitting between them. Per germline, CDR1 MNHEY and CDR2 SVGAGI. The CDR3 reads CASSNLGQPQHF. The CDR3 DNA follows: TGTGCCAGCAGTAATTTAGGACAGCCCCAGCATTTT.

This chain uses TRBV6-5 with TRBJ2-1; perhaps TRBD1 as D (5 bases). The germline gives CDR1 MNHEY, CDR2 SVGAGI. This CDR3 is 13 amino acids long. Trimming removed 7 bases at V and 10 bases at J, with 17 bases between. CDR3 amino acids: CASIGNGATEQFF. Here the CDR3 DNA reads TGTGCCAGCATAGGGAATGGGGCGACGGAGCAGTTCTTC.

The chain combines TRBV6-5 with TRBJ2-1, with TRBD2 matching 8 bases. Germline V gene data show CDR1 as MNHEY and CDR2 as SVGAGI. After removal of 5 bases from V and 6 bases from J, the junction contained 6 bases not matched to a gene. The CDR3 consists of 14 residues. The CDR3 DNA follows: TGTGCCAGCAGTCCCGCGGGGGGTTTCAATGAGCAGTTCTTC. As protein: CASSPAGGFNEQFF.

This clone has more than one count but fewer than ten. The chain has TRBV29-1 and TRBJ2-7; no clear D gene. Trimming took 4 bases from V and 3 from J, leaving 7 bases between them. CDR1 SQVTM and CDR2 ANQGSEA come from the germline V gene. The CDR3 length is 11 residues. CDR3 region: CSVGHNYEQYF. For the CDR3, the DNA is TGCAGCGTTGGACACAACTACGAGCAGTACTTC.

CDR3 amino acids: CSVENTRAEAFF. CDR3 DNA: TGCAGCGTTGAAAATACCAGAGCTGAAGCTTTCTTT. The genes are TRBV29-1 and TRBJ1-1; D uncertain. The CDR3 spans 12 residues. Germline CDR1 SQVTM, CDR2 ANQGSEA. The V gene lost 2 bases and the J gene lost 6 bases, with 10 bases spanning the gap.

Comment on this clone: This is likely a read error, given that the CDR3 carries no conserved phenylalanine or tryptophan at its end. Because the CDR3's place on the DNA is in doubt, the DNA is left out and the CDR3 is given as listed by TCRdb. This chain connects TRBV7-2 to TRBJ1-2; TRBD1 reflects the table's D call only, with no check against the DNA. Germline loops: CDR1 SGHTA, CDR2 FQGNSA. The CDR3 contains 13 residues when both ends are counted. CDR3 protein: CASSLSGQGFLGI.

This clone appeared a few times. This sequence joins TRBV5-1 and TRBJ1-1, with D perhaps TRBD1 (6 bases). Germline-derived CDR1 and CDR2 are SGHRS and YFSETQ. The CDR3 runs 14 residues. Trimming cost V 2 bases and J 3 bases, with 11 bases left between them. CDR3 nucleotide sequence: TGCGCCAGCAGCTTAGGACAGAGGGACACTGAAGCTTTCTTT. It specifies CASSLGQRDTEAFF. Using reference TRBV5-1 and TRBJ1-1 for the parts outside the CDR3, the full variable domain is KAGVTQTPRYLIKTRGQQVTLSCSPISGHRSVSWYQQTPGQGLQFLFEYFSETQRNKGNFPGRFSGRQFSNSRSEMNVSTLELGDSALYLCASSLGQRDTEAFFGQGTRLTVV.

This clone was seen more than once but under ten times. The chain is built from TRBV5-1 and TRBJ2-7; no reliable D call. From germline, CDR1 is SGHRS and CDR2 YFSETQ. V lost 0 bases and J 7 bases, leaving 11 bases between the germline ends. The CDR3 totals 13 residues. CDR3 bases: TGCGCCAGCAGCTTGGTAGGCAGTCGGGAGCAGTACTTC. Amino acid sequence: CASSLVGSREQYF. The full variable domain, rest sourced from reference TRBV5-1 and TRBJ2-7, is KAGVTQTPRYLIKTRGQQVTLSCSPISGHRSVSWYQQTPGQGLQFLFEYFSETQRNKGNFPGRFSGRQFSNSRSEMNVSTLELGDSALYLCASSLVGSREQYFGPGTRLTVT.